The present T cell receptor beta chain was sequenced within a study of blood T cell repertoires in COVID-19. Some clones are missing from TCRdb's copy, which holds only in-frame ones; the method was immunoSEQ multiplex PCR. The sample holds approximately 12,000 clones; over 75% are singletons and the top ten take around 9.9%. The ends lost 4 bases at V and 5 bases at J; junction bases unmatched: 5. The CDR3 is 14 amino acids. CDR1 and CDR2 from the germline V gene are MGHRA and YSYEKL. The source material was peripheral blood. The chain employs TRBV4-1 and TRBJ2-5, with 9 bases lining up with TRBD2. The sequence derives from a human donor in a cohort sampled during active COVID-19. The CDR3 here is CASSRRLAAETQYF. DNA for the CDR3: TGCGCCAGCAGCCGGAGACTAGCGGCGGAGACCCAGTACTTC.